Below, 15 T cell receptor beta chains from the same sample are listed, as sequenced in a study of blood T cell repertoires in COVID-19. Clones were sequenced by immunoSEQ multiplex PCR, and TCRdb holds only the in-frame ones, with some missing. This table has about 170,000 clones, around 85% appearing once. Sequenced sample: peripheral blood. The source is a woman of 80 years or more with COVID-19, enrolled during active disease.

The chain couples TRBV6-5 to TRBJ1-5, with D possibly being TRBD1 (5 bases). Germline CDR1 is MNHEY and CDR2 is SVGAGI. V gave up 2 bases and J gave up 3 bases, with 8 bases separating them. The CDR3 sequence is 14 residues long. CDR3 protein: CASSYGAYNQPQHF. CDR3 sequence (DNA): TGTGCCAGCAGTTACGGGGCCTACAATCAGCCCCAGCATTTT.

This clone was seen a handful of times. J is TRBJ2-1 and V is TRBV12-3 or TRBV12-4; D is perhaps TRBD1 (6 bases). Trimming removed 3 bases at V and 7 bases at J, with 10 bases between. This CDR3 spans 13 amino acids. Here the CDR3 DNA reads TGTGCCAGCAGTTTCCGGGACAAAAATGAGCAGTTCTTC. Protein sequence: CASSFRDKNEQFF.

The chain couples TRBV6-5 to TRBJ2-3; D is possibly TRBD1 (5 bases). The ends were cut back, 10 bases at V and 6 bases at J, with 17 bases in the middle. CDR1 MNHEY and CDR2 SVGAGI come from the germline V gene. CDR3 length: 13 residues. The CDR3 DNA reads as TGTGCCACTAACAGGTACCCACGGGATACGCAGTATTTT. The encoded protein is CATNRYPRDTQYF.

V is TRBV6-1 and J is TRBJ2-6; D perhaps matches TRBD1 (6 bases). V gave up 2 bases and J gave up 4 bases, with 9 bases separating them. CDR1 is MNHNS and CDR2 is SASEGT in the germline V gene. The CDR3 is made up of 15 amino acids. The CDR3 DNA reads TGTGCCAGCAGTGAACAGGGGATCGGGGCCAACGTCCTGACTTTC. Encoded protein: CASSEQGIGANVLTF.

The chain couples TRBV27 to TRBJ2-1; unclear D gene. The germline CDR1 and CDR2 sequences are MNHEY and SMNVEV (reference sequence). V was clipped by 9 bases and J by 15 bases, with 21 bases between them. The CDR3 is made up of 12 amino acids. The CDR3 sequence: CASASVPRRPFF. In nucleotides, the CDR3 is TGTGCCAGTGCCAGCGTGCCCCGTCGTCCGTTCTTC.

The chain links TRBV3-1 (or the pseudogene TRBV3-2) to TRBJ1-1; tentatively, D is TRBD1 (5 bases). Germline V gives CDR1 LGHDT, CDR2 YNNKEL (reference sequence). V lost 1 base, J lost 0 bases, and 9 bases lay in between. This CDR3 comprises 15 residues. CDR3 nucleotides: TGTGCCAGCAGCCAAGCGAACAGGCTGAACACTGAAGCTTTCTTT. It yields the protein CASSQANRLNTEAFF.

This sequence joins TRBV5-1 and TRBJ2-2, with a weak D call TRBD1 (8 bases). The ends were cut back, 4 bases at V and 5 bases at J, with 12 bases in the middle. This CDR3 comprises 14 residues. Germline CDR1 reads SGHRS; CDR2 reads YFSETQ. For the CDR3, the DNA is TGCGCCAGCAGCGAACAGGGGGGGACCGGGGAGCTGTTTTTT. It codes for CASSEQGGTGELFF.

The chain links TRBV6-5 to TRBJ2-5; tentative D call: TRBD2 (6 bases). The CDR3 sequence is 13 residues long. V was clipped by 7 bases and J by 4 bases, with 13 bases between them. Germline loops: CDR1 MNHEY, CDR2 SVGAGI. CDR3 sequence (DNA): TGTGCCAGCATGGGCGGGACGATAGAGACCCAGTACTTC. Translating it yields CASMGGTIETQYF.

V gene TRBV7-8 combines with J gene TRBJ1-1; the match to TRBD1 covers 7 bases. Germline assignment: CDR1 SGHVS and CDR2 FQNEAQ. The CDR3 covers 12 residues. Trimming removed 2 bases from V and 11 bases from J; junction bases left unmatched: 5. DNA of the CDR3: TGTGCCAGCAGCTTAACGACAGGGCAGGCTTTCTTT. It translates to CASSLTTGQAFF.

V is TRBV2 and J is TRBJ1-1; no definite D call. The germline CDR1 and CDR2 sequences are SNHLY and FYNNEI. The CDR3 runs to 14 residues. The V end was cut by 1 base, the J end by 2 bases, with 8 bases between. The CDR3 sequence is CASSEGEGNTEAFF. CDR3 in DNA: TGTGCCAGCAGTGAAGGAGAGGGTAACACTGAAGCTTTCTTT.

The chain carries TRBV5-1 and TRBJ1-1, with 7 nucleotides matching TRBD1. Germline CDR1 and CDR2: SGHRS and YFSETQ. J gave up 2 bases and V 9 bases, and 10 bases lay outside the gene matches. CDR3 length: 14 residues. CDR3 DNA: TGCGCCACCTCTTCGACAGGGATAAACACTGAAGCTTTCTTT. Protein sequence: CATSSTGINTEAFF.

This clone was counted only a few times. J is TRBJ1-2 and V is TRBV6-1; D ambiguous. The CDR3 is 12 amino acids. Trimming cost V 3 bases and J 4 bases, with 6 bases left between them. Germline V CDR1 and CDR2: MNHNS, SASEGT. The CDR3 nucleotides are TGTGCCAGCAGTGACAGGTCCTATGGCTACACCTTC. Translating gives CASSDRSYGYTF.

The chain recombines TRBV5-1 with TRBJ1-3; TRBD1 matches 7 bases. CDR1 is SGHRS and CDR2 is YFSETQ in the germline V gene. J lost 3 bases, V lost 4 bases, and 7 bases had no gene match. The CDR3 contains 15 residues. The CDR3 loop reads CASSLTGDHGNTIYF. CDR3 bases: TGCGCCAGCAGCCTCACAGGGGATCATGGAAACACCATATATTTT.

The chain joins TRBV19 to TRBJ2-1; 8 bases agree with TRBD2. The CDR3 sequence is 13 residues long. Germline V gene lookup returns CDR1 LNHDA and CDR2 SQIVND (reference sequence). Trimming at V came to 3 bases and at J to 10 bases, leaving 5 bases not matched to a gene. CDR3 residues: CASSMGGTREQFF. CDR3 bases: TGTGCCAGTAGTATGGGGGGGACTAGGGAGCAGTTCTTC.

In DNA form, the CDR3 reads TGTGCCAGCAGCTTCCAGGGAAGCTCTGGAAACACCATATATTTT. Its protein is CASSFQGSSGNTIYF. V and J are TRBV7-2 and TRBJ1-3, with D perhaps TRBD1 (5 bases). CDR1 and CDR2 from the germline V gene are SGHTA and FQGNSA. The V and J ends lost 3 bases and 0 bases respectively, with 9 bases between them. The CDR3 loop spans 15 amino acids.